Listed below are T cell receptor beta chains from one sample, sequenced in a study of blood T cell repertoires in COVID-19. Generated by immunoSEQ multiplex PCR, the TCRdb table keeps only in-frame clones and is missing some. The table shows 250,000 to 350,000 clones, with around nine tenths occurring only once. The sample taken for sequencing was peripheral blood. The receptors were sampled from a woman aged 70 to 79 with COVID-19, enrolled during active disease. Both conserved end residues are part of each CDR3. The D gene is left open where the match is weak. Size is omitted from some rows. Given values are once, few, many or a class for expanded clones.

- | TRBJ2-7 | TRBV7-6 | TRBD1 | CASSLHIGDSSYEQYF | TGTGCCAGCAGCTTACATATTGGGGACAGCTCCTACGAGCAGTACTTC
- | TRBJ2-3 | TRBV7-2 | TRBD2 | CASSLEGRGLVLDTQYF | TGTGCCAGCAGCTTAGAGGGGAGGGGACTAGTGTTAGATACGCAGTATTTT
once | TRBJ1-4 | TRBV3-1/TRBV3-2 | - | CASSQELRQAEKLFF | TGTGCCAGCAGCCAAGAGTTGAGACAGGCTGAAAAACTGTTTTTT
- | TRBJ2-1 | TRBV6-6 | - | CASSYGGGAKSNEQFF | TGTGCCAGCAGTTACGGGGGCGGTGCTAAATCCAATGAGCAGTTCTTC
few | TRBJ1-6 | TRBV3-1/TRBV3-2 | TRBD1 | CASSRGQEPYSPLHF | TGTGCCAGCAGCCGGGGACAGGAACCCTATTCACCCCTCCACTTT
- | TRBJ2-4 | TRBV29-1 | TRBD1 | CSVEAPGQGNFF | TGCAGCGTTGAAGCACCGGGACAGGGCAACTTTTTC
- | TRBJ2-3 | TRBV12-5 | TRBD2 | CASGSLGGADTQYF | TGTGCTAGTGGTTCTCTGGGGGGGGCAGATACGCAGTATTTT
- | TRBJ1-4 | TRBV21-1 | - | CASSKARRGTGFDEKLFF | TGTGCCAGCAGCAAAGCGCGCAGGGGGACAGGGTTTGATGAAAAACTGTTTTTT
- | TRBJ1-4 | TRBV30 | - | CASRTRPGKNEKLFF | TGTGCCTCCCGCACCCGGCCAGGAAAAAATGAAAAACTGTTTTTT
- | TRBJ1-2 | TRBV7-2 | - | CASSSILGSYGYTF | TGTGCCAGCAGCTCCATTCTAGGGAGTTATGGCTACACCTTC
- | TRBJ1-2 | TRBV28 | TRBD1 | CASSTLTQGVSYGYTF | TGTGCCAGCAGCACTTTAACCCAGGGGGTAAGCTATGGCTACACCTTC
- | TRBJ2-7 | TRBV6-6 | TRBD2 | CASSPTEFGLDGFSFYEQYF | TGTGCCAGCAGTCCAACAGAATTCGGACTAGATGGATTTTCTTTCTACGAGCAGTACTTC
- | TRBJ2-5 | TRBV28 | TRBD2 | CASSSSGLAGKGETQYF | TGTGCCAGCAGTTCCTCAGGACTAGCGGGGAAGGGAGAGACCCAGTACTTC
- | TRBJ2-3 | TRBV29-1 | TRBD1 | CSVRTGPSTDTQYF | TGCAGCGTTCGGACAGGGCCTAGCACAGATACGCAGTATTTT
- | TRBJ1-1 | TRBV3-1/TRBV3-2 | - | CASSQAQSGGFKAFF | TGTGCCAGCAGCCAAGCCCAATCCGGGGGGTTTAAAGCTTTCTTT
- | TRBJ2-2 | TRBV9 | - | CASRSRGGDTGELFF | TGTGCCAGCAGGTCAAGGGGGGGAGACACCGGGGAGCTGTTTTTT
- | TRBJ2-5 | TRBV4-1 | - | CASSPTGAGETQYF | TGCGCCAGCAGCCCCACCGGTGCAGGAGAGACCCAGTACTTC
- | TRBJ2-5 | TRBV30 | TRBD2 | CAWSEASGGETQYF | TGTGCCTGGAGTGAGGCTAGCGGGGGCGAGACCCAGTACTTC
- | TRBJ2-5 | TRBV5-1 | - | CASSLDSGGQTQYF | TGCGCCAGCAGCTTGGATAGCGGCGGGCAGACCCAGTACTTC